The clone carrying this TCR beta chain was observed a few times. What it recognizes is unknown. Method: immunoSEQ multiplex PCR; TCRdb's copy keeps in-frame clones and lacks some. In the table there are fewer than 100,000 clones, roughly nine tenths of which are singletons. CDR1 and CDR2 from the germline V gene are MDHEN and SYDVKM. V trimming: 2 bases; J trimming: 7 bases; junction bases outside the gene matches: 17. The CDR3 contains 18 residues. The sample comes from a study of OX40 agonist ivuxolimab in advanced cancers. Background on the study: As their treatment, patients were administered ivuxolimab, an agonistic anti-OX40 (CD134) antibody.

General study findings and limits: CD4+ and CD8+ blood T cells expanded clonally by week 6 at 0.1 to 3.0 mg/kg.

This material consisted of CD4+ or CD8+ T cells sorted from blood, taken in a trial of the OX40 agonist ivuxolimab. The chain joins TRBV28 to TRBJ2-1, with 7 nucleotides matching TRBD2. The TCR originated in an adult with an advanced solid tumor such as melanoma, head and neck, liver or kidney cancer. The DNA for the CDR3 is TGTGCCAGCAGTTTACGATCAGGGAGGGCAATGAGGGAAAATGAGCAGTTCTTC. Encoded protein: CASSLRSGRAMRENEQFF.